The rows below give T cell receptor beta chains drawn from one sample of a study of blood T cell repertoires in COVID-19. Sequencing used immunoSEQ multiplex PCR; TCRdb keeps in-frame clones, though not all of them. The repertoire holds roughly 300,000 clones, with around 84% as singletons. Sequencing was performed on peripheral blood. The receptors originated from a human donor with COVID-19, enrolled during active disease. The donor label of this sample is uncertain. Both conserved end residues are part of each CDR3. D genes are given only for firm matches. Rows give clone size only sometimes, using once, few, many, or a class for an expanded clone.

size: many; J: TRBJ2-7; D: TRBD2; V: TRBV4-3; CDR3: CASSQDIGGAKYEQYF; DNA: TGCGCCAGCAGCCAAGATATCGGGGGGGCAAAGTACGAGCAGTACTTC
size: .; J: TRBJ2-7; D: TRBD1; V: TRBV28; CDR3: CASRTGDFPYEQYF; DNA: TGTGCCAGCAGAACAGGGGATTTCCCTTACGAGCAGTACTTC
size: .; J: TRBJ1-2; D: .; V: TRBV27; CDR3: CASSFTGYYGYTF; DNA: TGTGCCAGCAGTTTTACAGGGTACTATGGCTACACCTTC
size: .; J: TRBJ2-3; D: .; V: TRBV2; CDR3: CASSEGRGADTQYF; DNA: TGTGCCAGCAGTGAGGGGCGGGGAGCAGATACGCAGTATTTT
size: few; J: TRBJ1-2; D: .; V: TRBV19; CDR3: CASSIGSTDITNYGYTF; DNA: TGTGCCAGTAGTATAGGCTCGACAGATATAACTAACTATGGCTACACCTTC
size: once; J: TRBJ1-4; D: .; V: TRBV11-2; CDR3: CASSSPAGNEKLFF; DNA: TGTGCCAGCAGCTCCCCGGCGGGTAATGAAAAACTGTTTTTT
size: .; J: TRBJ2-3; D: .; V: TRBV4-3; CDR3: CASSTRGTDTQYF; DNA: TGCGCCAGCAGCACACGAGGAACAGATACGCAGTATTTT
size: .; J: TRBJ1-5; D: TRBD1; V: TRBV30; CDR3: CAWSGRGGQETYQPQHF; DNA: TGTGCCTGGAGTGGGAGGGGGGGACAGGAGACGTATCAGCCCCAGCATTTT
size: .; J: TRBJ2-2; D: TRBD1; V: TRBV7-3; CDR3: CASSLGPGGNTGELFF; DNA: TGTGCCAGCAGCTTAGGTCCAGGGGGGAACACCGGGGAGCTGTTTTTT
size: few; J: TRBJ1-2; D: .; V: TRBV4-2; CDR3: CASSQGSEASYGYTF; DNA: TGTGCCAGCAGCCAAGGTTCAGAAGCTAGCTATGGCTACACCTTC
size: .; J: TRBJ1-5; D: .; V: TRBV28; CDR3: CASSLSRTLYSNQPQHF; DNA: TGTGCCAGCAGTCTCAGCCGGACACTTTATAGCAATCAGCCCCAGCATTTT
size: .; J: TRBJ1-1; D: .; V: TRBV28; CDR3: CASSLGGLVPEAFF; DNA: TGTGCCAGCAGTTTGGGGGGGTTGGTCCCTGAAGCTTTCTTT
size: .; J: TRBJ1-1; D: TRBD1; V: TRBV5-8; CDR3: CASSLQGRAFF; DNA: TGTGCCAGCAGCTTACAGGGGCGAGCTTTCTTT
size: .; J: TRBJ2-5; D: .; V: TRBV28; CDR3: CASSLRGVETQYF; DNA: TGTGCCAGCAGTTTACGCGGGGTAGAGACCCAGTACTTC
size: .; J: TRBJ1-5; D: .; V: TRBV4-2; CDR3: CASSQDLGGVNVRPQHF; DNA: TGTGCCAGCAGCCAAGATCTGGGAGGGGTGAATGTGCGGCCCCAGCATTTT
size: .; J: TRBJ2-1; D: TRBD2; V: TRBV10-3; CDR3: CAIRGTSGSPKGQFF; DNA: TGTGCCATCAGGGGGACTAGCGGGAGCCCCAAGGGGCAGTTCTTC
size: .; J: TRBJ2-5; D: TRBD2; V: TRBV25-1; CDR3: CASGGGLAGTHRYF; DNA: TGTGCCAGCGGGGGGGGCCTAGCGGGTACCCATCGGTACTTC
size: once; J: TRBJ2-7; D: .; V: TRBV28; CDR3: CATHGDFYEQYF; DNA: TGTGCCACCCACGGCGACTTTTACGAGCAGTACTTC
size: .; J: TRBJ2-3; D: .; V: TRBV9; CDR3: CASSVWGSSTDTQYF; DNA: TGTGCCAGCAGCGTATGGGGCTCTAGCACAGATACGCAGTATTTT
size: .; J: TRBJ1-1; D: TRBD1; V: TRBV11-2; CDR3: CASSFTGGNTEAFF; DNA: TGTGCCAGCAGCTTTACAGGGGGGAACACTGAAGCTTTCTTT
size: .; J: TRBJ1-5; D: TRBD1; V: TRBV28; CDR3: CASSFGTGEDQPQHF; DNA: TGTGCCAGCAGTTTCGGGACAGGGGAAGATCAGCCCCAGCATTTT
size: .; J: TRBJ2-3; D: .; V: TRBV9; CDR3: CASSVGSSNRDTQYF; DNA: TGTGCCAGCAGCGTAGGTTCTAGCAATCGAGATACGCAGTATTTT
size: .; J: TRBJ2-3; D: TRBD2; V: TRBV10-3; CDR3: CAISPLSTSGPTDTQYF; DNA: TGTGCCATCAGCCCCCTTTCGACTAGCGGGCCCACAGATACGCAGTATTTT
size: .; J: TRBJ1-1; D: TRBD1; V: TRBV7-9; CDR3: CASSANRGETEAFF; DNA: TGTGCCAGCAGCGCTAACAGGGGAGAGACTGAAGCTTTCTTT
size: .; J: TRBJ2-1; D: .; V: TRBV18; CDR3: CASSSLQGPSSGNEQFF; DNA: TGTGCCAGCTCATCACTACAGGGCCCCAGCTCCGGCAATGAGCAGTTCTTC
size: .; J: TRBJ2-3; D: TRBD2; V: TRBV7-3; CDR3: CASSSTSGSSDTQYF; DNA: TGTGCCAGCAGCTCTACTAGCGGGAGTTCAGATACGCAGTATTTT
size: .; J: TRBJ2-7; D: TRBD1; V: TRBV11-3; CDR3: CASSWKGTGGPYEQYF; DNA: TGTGCCAGCAGCTGGAAAGGGACAGGGGGGCCCTACGAGCAGTACTTC
size: .; J: TRBJ2-7; D: TRBD1; V: TRBV28; CDR3: CASRWTGLDEQYF; DNA: TGTGCCAGCAGATGGACAGGGTTGGACGAGCAGTACTTC
size: .; J: TRBJ1-1; D: .; V: TRBV7-2; CDR3: CASSLPRRRDTEAFF; DNA: TGTGCCAGCAGCCTGCCCCGGCGCAGGGACACTGAAGCTTTCTTT
size: .; J: TRBJ2-2; D: .; V: TRBV7-3; CDR3: CASSLRQVTNTGELFF; DNA: TGTGCCAGCAGCTTACGACAGGTTACGAACACCGGGGAGCTGTTTTTT
size: .; J: TRBJ2-2; D: .; V: TRBV19; CDR3: CASSIRRDTGELFF; DNA: TGTGCCAGTAGTATAAGGAGGGACACCGGGGAGCTGTTTTTT
size: .; J: TRBJ1-4; D: .; V: TRBV5-1; CDR3: CASSLDRPNEKLFF; DNA: TGCGCCAGCAGCTTGGACAGGCCTAATGAAAAACTGTTTTTT
size: .; J: TRBJ1-2; D: .; V: TRBV4-3; CDR3: CASSQAGDGGYGYTF; DNA: TGCGCCAGCAGCCAAGCAGGGGATGGTGGCTATGGCTACACCTTC
size: .; J: TRBJ1-2; D: .; V: TRBV29-1; CDR3: CSVGTPNYGYTF; DNA: TGCAGCGTCGGGACACCTAACTATGGCTACACCTTC
size: .; J: TRBJ2-4; D: .; V: TRBV9; CDR3: CASSVDSSAKNIQYF; DNA: TGTGCCAGCAGCGTAGACAGCTCAGCCAAAAACATTCAGTACTTC